This TCR beta chain was sequenced during a study of shared clonotypes between healthy human individuals. Study results and caveats: The diversity represented, both genetic and in exposure history, was limited by few donors. Depth was large, yet rarefaction showed that sorted-subset sequencing was incomplete. The study sampled only blood, and tissue repertoires likely differ.

A note on this clone: What it binds is not known.

It was across several immunoSEQ plates that each subset's genomic DNA was evenly split. Repertoires were generated with immunoSEQ multiplex PCR, while TCRdb's copy carries only in-frame clones and drops some. The table shows some 2.1 million clones, with 93% occurring only once. CD45RO-negative cells were positively selected for CCR7, leaving out terminally differentiated effector memory CD45RA+ cells. The CDR3 runs 13 residues. CDR1 and CDR2 from the germline V gene are SNHLY and FYNNEI. The V gene is TRBV2, the J gene TRBJ2-5; D is undetermined. Matching the DNA end better, TRBJ2-7 makes the J call doubtful. The TCR was taken from a man aged 18 to 29 in good health. Some clones in this sample may be carry-over from other donors' samples. Sequenced: naive CD8+ T cells from PBMCs. The CDR3 reads CASIGARLDEQYF. The CDR3 DNA reads as TGTGCCAGCATCGGAGCGAGGCTCGACGAGCAGTACTTC.